This TCR beta chain was sequenced for a study of T cell changes during pregnancy in multiple sclerosis. The germline CDR1 and CDR2 sequences are SGHRS and YFSETQ. Trimming cost V 2 bases and J 1 base, with 9 bases left between them. This CDR3 is 15 amino acids long. This table comes from immunoSEQ multiplex PCR, and its TCRdb copy is limited to in-frame clones, with some not included. Among 40,000 to 60,000 clones listed, roughly 90% were seen once. This clone was detected only once. Sequences were derived from peripheral blood, sampled in the first trimester of pregnancy. The chain joins TRBV5-1 to TRBJ1-4, with D unresolved. The sequence was collected from a female donor in good health, enrolled as a control in a pregnancy study. The CDR3 loop reads CASSLAGKTNEKLFF. CDR3 nucleotide sequence: TGCGCCAGCAGCTTAGCGGGGAAAACTAATGAAAAACTGTTTTTT.